This T cell receptor (beta chain) appears in the sequencing data of a study of CD8 T cells in ankylosing spondylitis. Study-wide results and caveats: Reportedly, matched ankylosing spondylitis synovial fluid was significantly enriched for disease-linked clones. Previous work reported some of these motif variants in the synovial fluid and blood of reactive arthritis.

Library preparation for TCR beta used quantitative 5'-RACE with molecular barcodes. TCRdb redid the calling of the 5' RACE reads with MiXCR, one entry per CDR3 protein. The sample includes 250,000 or so distinct CDR3 sequences, about 24% of them seen just once. Deletions cut 4 bases from V and 3 bases from J, with 15 bases between. The V gene's germline CDR1 is SGHRS and CDR2 YFSETQ. The CDR3 covers 15 residues. This clonotype occurred many times. Its antigen remains unknown. The sequence was obtained from a male donor with ankylosing spondylitis or in good health (not recorded which). The sequenced material came from blood, either unsorted or a sorted T cell fraction (not recorded which). This sequence joins TRBV5-1 and TRBJ2-3; the D gene could be TRBD1 or TRBD2 (5 bases each). This CDR3 is CASSNTGGRTDTQYF. In DNA, the CDR3 is TGCGCCAGCAGCAATACTGGGGGACGGACAGATACGCAGTATTTT.